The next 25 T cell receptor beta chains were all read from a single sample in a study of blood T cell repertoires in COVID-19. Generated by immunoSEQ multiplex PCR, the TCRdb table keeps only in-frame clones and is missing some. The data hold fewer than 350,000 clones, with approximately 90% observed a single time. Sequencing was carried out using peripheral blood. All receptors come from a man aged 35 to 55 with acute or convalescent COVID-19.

The CDR3 protein is CATSDSYSNQPQHF. The CDR3 region has the DNA TGTGCCACCAGTGATTCCTATAGCAATCAGCCCCAGCATTTT. The rearrangement joins TRBV24-1 to TRBJ1-5; D gene ambiguous. With 2 bases removed from V and 0 bases from J, the gap between germline ends came to 4 bases. The germline CDR1 and CDR2 sequences are KGHDR and SFDVKD. This CDR3 is 14 amino acids long.

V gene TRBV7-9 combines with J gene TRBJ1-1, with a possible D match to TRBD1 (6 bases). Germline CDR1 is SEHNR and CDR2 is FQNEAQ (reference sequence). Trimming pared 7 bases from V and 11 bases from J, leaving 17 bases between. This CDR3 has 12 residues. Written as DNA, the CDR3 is TGTGCCAGCACCCGACAGGATATGTTTGCTTTCTTT. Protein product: CASTRQDMFAFF.

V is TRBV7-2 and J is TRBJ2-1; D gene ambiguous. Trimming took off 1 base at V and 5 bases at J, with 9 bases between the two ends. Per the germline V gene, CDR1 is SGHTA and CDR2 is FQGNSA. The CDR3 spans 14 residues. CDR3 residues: CASSLGGDNNEQFF. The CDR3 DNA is TGTGCCAGCAGCTTAGGCGGAGATAACAATGAGCAGTTCTTC.

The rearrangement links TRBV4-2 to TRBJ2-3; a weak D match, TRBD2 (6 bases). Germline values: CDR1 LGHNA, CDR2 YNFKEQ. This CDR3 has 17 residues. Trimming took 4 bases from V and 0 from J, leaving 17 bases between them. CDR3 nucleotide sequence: TGTGCCAGCAGCCCCACTCCAAGCGGGCGAAGCACAGATACGCAGTATTTT. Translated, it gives CASSPTPSGRSTDTQYF.

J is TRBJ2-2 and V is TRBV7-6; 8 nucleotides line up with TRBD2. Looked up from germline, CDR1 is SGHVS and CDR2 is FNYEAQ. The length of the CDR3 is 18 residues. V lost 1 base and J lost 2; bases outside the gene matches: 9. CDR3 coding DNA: TGTGCCAGCAGCTTAGAATCGAGAGCGGGGGTCAACACCGGGGAGCTGTTTTTT. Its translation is CASSLESRAGVNTGELFF. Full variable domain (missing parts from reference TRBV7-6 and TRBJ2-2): GAGVSQSPRYKVTKRGQDVALRCDPISGHVSLYWYRQALGQGPEFLTYFNYEAQQDKSGLPNDRFSAERPEGSISTLTIQRTEQRDSAMYRCASSLESRAGVNTGELFFGEGSRLTVL.

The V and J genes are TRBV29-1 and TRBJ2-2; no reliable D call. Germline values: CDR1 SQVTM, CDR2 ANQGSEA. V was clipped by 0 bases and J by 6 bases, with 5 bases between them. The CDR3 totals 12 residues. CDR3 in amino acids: CSVEERAGELFF. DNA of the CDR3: TGCAGCGTTGAAGAACGCGCCGGGGAGCTGTTTTTT.

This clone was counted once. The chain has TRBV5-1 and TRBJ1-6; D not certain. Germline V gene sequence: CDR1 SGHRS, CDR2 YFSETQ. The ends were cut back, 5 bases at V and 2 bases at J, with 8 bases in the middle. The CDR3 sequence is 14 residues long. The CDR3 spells CASSSDTYNSPLHF. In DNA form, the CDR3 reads TGCGCCAGCAGTTCCGACACCTATAATTCACCCCTCCACTTT.

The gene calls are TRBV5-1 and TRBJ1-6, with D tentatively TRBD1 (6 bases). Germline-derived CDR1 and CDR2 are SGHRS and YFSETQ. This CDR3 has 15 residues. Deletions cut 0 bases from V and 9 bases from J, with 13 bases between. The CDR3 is CASSLDQGKGSPLHF. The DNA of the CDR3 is TGCGCCAGCAGCTTGGACCAGGGGAAAGGTTCACCCCTCCACTTT.

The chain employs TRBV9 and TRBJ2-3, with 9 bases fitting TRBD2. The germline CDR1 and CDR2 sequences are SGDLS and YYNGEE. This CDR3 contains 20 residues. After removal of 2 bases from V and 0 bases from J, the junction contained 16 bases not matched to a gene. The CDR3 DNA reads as TGTGCCAGCAGCGTCGGCGCTAGCGGGGACTATACCAATAGCACAGATACGCAGTATTTT. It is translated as CASSVGASGDYTNSTDTQYF.

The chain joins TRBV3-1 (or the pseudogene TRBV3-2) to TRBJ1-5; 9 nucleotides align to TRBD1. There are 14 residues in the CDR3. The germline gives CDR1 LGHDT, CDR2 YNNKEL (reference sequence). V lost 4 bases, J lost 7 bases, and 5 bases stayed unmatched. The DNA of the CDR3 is TGTGCCAGCAGCCGGGGACAGGGCGAACAGCCCCAGCATTTT. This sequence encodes CASSRGQGEQPQHF.

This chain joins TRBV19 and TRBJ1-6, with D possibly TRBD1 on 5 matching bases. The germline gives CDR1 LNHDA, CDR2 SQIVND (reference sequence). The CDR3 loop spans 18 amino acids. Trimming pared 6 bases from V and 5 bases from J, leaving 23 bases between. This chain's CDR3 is CASSLSAGTGKNNSPLHF. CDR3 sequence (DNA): TGTGCCAGTAGCCTTTCCGCCGGGACTGGCAAGAATAATTCACCCCTCCACTTT.

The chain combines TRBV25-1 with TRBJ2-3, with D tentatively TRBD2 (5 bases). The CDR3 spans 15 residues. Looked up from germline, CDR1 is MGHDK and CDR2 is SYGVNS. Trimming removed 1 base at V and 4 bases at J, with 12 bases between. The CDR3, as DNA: TGTGCCAGCAGTGAATTGTGGAGAGGGTCAGATACGCAGTATTTT. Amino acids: CASSELWRGSDTQYF.

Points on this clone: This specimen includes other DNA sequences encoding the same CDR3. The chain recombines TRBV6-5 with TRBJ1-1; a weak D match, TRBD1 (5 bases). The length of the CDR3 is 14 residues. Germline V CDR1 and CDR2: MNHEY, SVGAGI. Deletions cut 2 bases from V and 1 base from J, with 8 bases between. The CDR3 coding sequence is TGTGCCAGCAGTTACAGGGGAGGGAACACTGAAGCTTTCTTT. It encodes CASSYRGGNTEAFF.

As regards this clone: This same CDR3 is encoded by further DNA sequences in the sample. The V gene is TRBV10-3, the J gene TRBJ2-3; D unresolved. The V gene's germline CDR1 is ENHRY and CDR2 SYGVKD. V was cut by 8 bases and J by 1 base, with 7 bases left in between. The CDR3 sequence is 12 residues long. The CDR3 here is CAIGSGTDTQYF. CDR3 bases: TGTGCCATCGGAAGCGGCACAGATACGCAGTATTTT.

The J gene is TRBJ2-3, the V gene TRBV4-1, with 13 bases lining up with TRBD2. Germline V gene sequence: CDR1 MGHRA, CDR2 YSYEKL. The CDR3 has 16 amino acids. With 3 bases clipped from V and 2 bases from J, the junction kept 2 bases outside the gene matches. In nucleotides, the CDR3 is TGCGCCAGCAGCCAGGGACTAGCGGGGCTCACAGATACGCAGTATTTT. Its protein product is CASSQGLAGLTDTQYF.

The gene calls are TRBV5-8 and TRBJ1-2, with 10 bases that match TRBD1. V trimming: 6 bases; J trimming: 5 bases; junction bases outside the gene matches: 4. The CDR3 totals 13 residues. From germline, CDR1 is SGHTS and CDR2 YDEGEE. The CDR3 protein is CASTPGQGYGYTF. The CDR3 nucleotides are TGTGCCAGCACCCCGGGACAGGGGTATGGCTACACCTTC. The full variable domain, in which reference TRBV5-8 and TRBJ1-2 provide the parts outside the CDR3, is EAGVTQSPTHLIKTRGQQATLRCSPISGHTSVYWYQQALGLGLQFLLWYDEGEERNRGNFPPRFSGRQFPNYSSELNVNALELEDSALYLCASTPGQGYGYTFGSGTRLTVV.

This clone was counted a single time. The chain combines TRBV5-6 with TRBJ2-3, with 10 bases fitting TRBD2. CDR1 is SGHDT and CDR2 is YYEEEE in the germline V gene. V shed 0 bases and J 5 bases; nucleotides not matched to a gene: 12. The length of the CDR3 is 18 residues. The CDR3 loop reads CASSLAVGSGGMKDTQYF. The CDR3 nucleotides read TGTGCCAGCAGCTTGGCCGTGGGTAGCGGGGGGATGAAAGATACGCAGTATTTT.

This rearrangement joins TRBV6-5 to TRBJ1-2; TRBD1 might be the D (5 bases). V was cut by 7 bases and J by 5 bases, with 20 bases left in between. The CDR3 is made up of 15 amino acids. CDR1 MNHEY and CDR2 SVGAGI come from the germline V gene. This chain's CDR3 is CASIPTGVSKYGYTF. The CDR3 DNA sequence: TGTGCCAGCATTCCTACAGGCGTCTCAAAGTATGGCTACACCTTC.

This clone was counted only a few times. The CDR3 sequence is CASSTLTGSKTEAFF. The CDR3 bases are TGCGCCAGCAGCACCCTGACAGGGAGTAAGACTGAAGCTTTCTTT. This chain links TRBV5-1 with TRBJ1-1, with TRBD1 matching over 7 bases. The CDR3 is 15 amino acids. V trimming: 4 bases; J trimming: 5 bases; junction bases outside the gene matches: 11. Germline V gives CDR1 SGHRS, CDR2 YFSETQ.

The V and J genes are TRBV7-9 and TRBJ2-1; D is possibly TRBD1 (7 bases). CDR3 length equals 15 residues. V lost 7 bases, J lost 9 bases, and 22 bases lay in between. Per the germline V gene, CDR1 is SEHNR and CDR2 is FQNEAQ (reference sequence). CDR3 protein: CASTPGGGARFEQFF. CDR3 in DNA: TGTGCCAGCACCCCTGGAGGGGGCGCCCGATTTGAGCAGTTCTTC.

CDR3 amino acids: CASSFFGGADTGELFF. The DNA for the CDR3 is TGTGCCAGCAGCTTTTTTGGGGGCGCGGACACCGGGGAGCTGTTTTTT. The gene calls are TRBV7-2 and TRBJ2-2; the D gene is possibly TRBD1 (6 bases). The CDR3 consists of 16 residues. From germline, CDR1 is SGHTA and CDR2 FQGNSA. V was clipped by 3 bases and J by 3 bases, with 14 bases between them.

The CDR3: CASSWNRGTGELFF. CDR3 sequence (DNA): TGTGCCAGCAGCTGGAACAGGGGTACCGGGGAGCTGTTTTTT. The chain recombines TRBV6-5 with TRBJ2-2; 7 bases match TRBD1. Germline loops: CDR1 MNHEY, CDR2 SVGAGI. The V segment lost 6 bases and the J segment 5 bases; nucleotides outside the gene matches: 6. This CDR3 has 14 amino acids.

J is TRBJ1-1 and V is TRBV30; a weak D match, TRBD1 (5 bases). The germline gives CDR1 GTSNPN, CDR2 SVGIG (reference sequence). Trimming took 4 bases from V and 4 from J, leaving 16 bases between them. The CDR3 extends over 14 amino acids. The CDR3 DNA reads TGTGCCTGGACTAGGGGCGTGCCGAGCACTGAAGCTTTCTTT. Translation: CAWTRGVPSTEAFF. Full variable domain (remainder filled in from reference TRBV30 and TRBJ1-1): SQTIHQWPATLVQPVGSPLSLECTVEGTSNPNLYWYRQAAGRGLQLLFYSVGIGQISSEVPQNLSASRPQDRQFILSSKKLLLSDSGFYLCAWTRGVPSTEAFFGQGTRLTVV.

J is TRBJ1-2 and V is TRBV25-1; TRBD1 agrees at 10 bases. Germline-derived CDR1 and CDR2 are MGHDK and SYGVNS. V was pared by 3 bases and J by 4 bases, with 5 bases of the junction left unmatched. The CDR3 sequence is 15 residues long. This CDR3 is CASSDFWTGGYGYTF. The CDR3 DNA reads TGTGCCAGCAGTGACTTCTGGACAGGGGGCTATGGCTACACCTTC.

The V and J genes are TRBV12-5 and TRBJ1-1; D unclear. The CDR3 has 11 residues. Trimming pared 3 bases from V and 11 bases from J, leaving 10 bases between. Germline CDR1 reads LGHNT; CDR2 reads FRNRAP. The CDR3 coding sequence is TGTGCTAGTGGTTTCGTGATGGGCGCTTTCTTT. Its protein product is CASGFVMGAFF.